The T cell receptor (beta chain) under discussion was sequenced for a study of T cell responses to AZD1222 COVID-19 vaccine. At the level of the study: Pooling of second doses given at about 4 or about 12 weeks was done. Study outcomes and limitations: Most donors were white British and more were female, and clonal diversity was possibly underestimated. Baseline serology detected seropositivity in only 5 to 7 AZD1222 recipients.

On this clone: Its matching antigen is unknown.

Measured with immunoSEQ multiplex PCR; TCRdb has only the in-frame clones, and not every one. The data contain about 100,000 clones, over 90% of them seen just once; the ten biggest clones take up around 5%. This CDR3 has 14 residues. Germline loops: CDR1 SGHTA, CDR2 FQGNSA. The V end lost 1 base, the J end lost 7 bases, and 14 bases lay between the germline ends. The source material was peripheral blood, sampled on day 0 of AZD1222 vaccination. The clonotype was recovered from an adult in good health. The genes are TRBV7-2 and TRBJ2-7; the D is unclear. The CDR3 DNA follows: TGTGCCAGCAGCTTAGGTGGAACCCCCGGGGAGCAGTACTTC. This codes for CASSLGGTPGEQYF.